These T cell receptor beta chains were read from a single sample in a study of control samples from healthy donors and cancer patients. The method was immunoSEQ multiplex PCR; TCRdb's version includes in-frame clones alone and lacks a portion of them. There are around 110,000 clones in the sample; roughly nine tenths occur only once, and about 1% lies in the top ten. Sequences were obtained from PBMCs. The receptors were gathered from a woman aged 45-59 years with colorectal cancer. Each CDR3 is given with its conserved first and last residue. D genes are given only for firm matches. Size values are once, few and many counts, or a class for expanded clones, and some rows have none.

>-|-|TRBJ1-1|TRBV4-1
TGCGCCAGCAGCCACTTGCGCGTTAGGAACCCAAGGCCACAAGCTTTCTTT
CASSHLRVRNPRPQAFF
>-|TRBD2|TRBJ2-5|TRBV5-4
TGTGCCAGCAGCACGACTAGCGGGGACCAAGAGACCCAGTACTTC
CASSTTSGDQETQYF
>-|-|TRBJ1-6|TRBV5-1
TGCGCCAGCAGCTTGGAGGGGGTGAATTCACCCCTCCACTTT
CASSLEGVNSPLHF
>-|TRBD2|TRBJ2-3|TRBV19
TGTGCCAGTAGGGCTGGCGGGGGTGCAGATACGCAGTATTTT
CASRAGGGADTQYF
>-|-|TRBJ2-7|TRBV28
TGTGCCAGCGTAAGAGGGGGTCGCCACGAGCAGTACTTC
CASVRGGRHEQYF
>-|-|TRBJ1-1|TRBV3-1/TRBV3-2
TGTGCCAGCAGCAGGGCGAACACTGAAGCTTTCTTT
CASSRANTEAFF
>-|-|TRBJ1-2|TRBV20-1
TGCAGTGCTAGAGTAGGGGGTTCTTTTCCTTTC
CSARVGGSFPF
>-|TRBD1|TRBJ2-2|TRBV7-3
TGTGCCAGCAGCTTAGCTGCGGGTCAGGGGGACACCGGGGAGCTGTTTTTT
CASSLAAGQGDTGELFF
>-|-|TRBJ1-6|TRBV28
TGTGCCAGCAGGCTCATCCCGAATTCACCCCTCCACTTT
CASRLIPNSPLHF
>-|TRBD2|TRBJ2-1|TRBV18
TGTGCCAGCTCACCACCGGTGGGACTAGTAAACAATGAGCAGTTCTTC
CASSPPVGLVNNEQFF
>-|TRBD1|TRBJ1-5|TRBV7-8
TGTGCCAGCAGCTCGATACAGGGGGCGAGCAATCAGCCCCAGCATTTT
CASSSIQGASNQPQHF
>-|TRBD1|TRBJ1-1|TRBV3-1/TRBV3-2
TGTGCCAGCAGCCGACAGGGACCTACCACTGAAGCTTTCTTT
CASSRQGPTTEAFF
>once|TRBD2|TRBJ2-3|TRBV18
TGTGCCAGCTCACCCGGACTAGCTAGCACAGATACGCAGTATTTT
CASSPGLASTDTQYF
>few|TRBD2|TRBJ2-2|TRBV14
TGTGCCAGCAGCCGACCGGGGGACTACCGGGAGCTGTTTTTT
CASSRPGDYRELFF
>once|TRBD1|TRBJ2-1|TRBV27
TGTGCCAGCAGTCAGGACAGGGGCTCCTACAATGAGCAGTTCTTC
CASSQDRGSYNEQFF
>-|TRBD1|TRBJ1-5|TRBV5-1
TGCGCCAGCAGCTTGGCAGGACAGGGGGCAGGTCAGCCCCAGCATTTT
CASSLAGQGAGQPQHF
>-|-|TRBJ2-5|TRBV27
TGTGCCAGCAGTTTTGGAGGTAGACAAGAGACCCAGTACTTC
CASSFGGRQETQYF
>-|-|TRBJ1-1|TRBV5-1
TGCGCCAGCAGATTGGGACCTTCGAACACTGAAGCTTTCTTT
CASRLGPSNTEAFF
>-|TRBD1|TRBJ1-5|TRBV28
TGTGCCGTCTTTCAGGGGGTTCAGCCCCAGCATTTT
CAVFQGVQPQHF
>few|TRBD2|TRBJ2-7|TRBV5-5
TGTGCCAGCAGCGGCCTAGCGGGGGGGCCCTACGAGCAGTACTTC
CASSGLAGGPYEQYF
>-|-|TRBJ2-7|TRBV28
TGTGCCACCCGGACAGACCCCTACGAGCAGTACTTC
CATRTDPYEQYF
>-|TRBD1|TRBJ2-2|TRBV11-2
TGTGCCAGCGTGGGACAGGGGTCCGGGGAGCTGTTTTTT
CASVGQGSGELFF
>-|-|TRBJ2-2|TRBV6-4
TGTGCCAGCAGTGGGGACTTTAACACCGGGGAGCTGTTTTTT
CASSGDFNTGELFF
>-|-|TRBJ2-2|TRBV5-1
TGCGCCAGCAGCTTGGTGGGAACCGGGGAGCTGTTTTTT
CASSLVGTGELFF
>-|-|TRBJ2-7|TRBV3-1/TRBV3-2
TGTGCCAGCAGCCAAGACCCCCACAGCTACGAGCAGTACTTC
CASSQDPHSYEQYF
>-|-|TRBJ2-2|TRBV12-5
TGTGCTAGTGGTAACACCCGGGATGGGGAGCCCTCCACCGGGGAGCTGTTTTTT
CASGNTRDGEPSTGELFF
>-|-|TRBJ2-3|TRBV2
TGTGCCAGCAGTGAAGGAACAGATACGCAGTATTTT
CASSEGTDTQYF
>-|TRBD2|TRBJ2-5|TRBV7-7
TGTGCTAGCAGCTTAGGGCTAGCGGGGGAGACCCAGTACTTC
CASSLGLAGETQYF
>-|-|TRBJ2-5|TRBV6-6
TGTGCCAGCACTTCCATTAACGGGAGAGGAGAGACCCAGTACTTC
CASTSINGRGETQYF
>-|-|TRBJ2-1|TRBV28
TGTGCCAGCAGTTTAGCAGTAGGCTTGAGAAATGAGCAGTTCTTC
CASSLAVGLRNEQFF
>once|TRBD1|TRBJ1-4|TRBV12-3/TRBV12-4
TGTGCCAGCACCGACAGGGGGCATGAAAAACTGTTTTTT
CASTDRGHEKLFF
>-|-|TRBJ2-7|TRBV7-6
TGTGCCAGCAGCTTAGATTTCGGCGAGCAGTACTTC
CASSLDFGEQYF
>-|-|TRBJ2-7|TRBV4-1
TGCGCCAGCAGCCAAGAAGGGGTACCCACCTACGAGCAGTACTTC
CASSQEGVPTYEQYF
>once|-|TRBJ2-3|TRBV28
TGTGCCAGCAGAGGGGCGAGCACAGATACGCAGTATTTT
CASRGASTDTQYF
>few|-|TRBJ2-2|TRBV11-3
TGTGCCAGCAGCTTAGACTCGGGCTACGCAGGGAACACCGGGGAGCTGTTTTTT
CASSLDSGYAGNTGELFF
>-|-|TRBJ2-1|TRBV28
TGTGCCAGCAGTTTAGAAGCGGACAGCTCCTACAATGAGCAGTTCTTC
CASSLEADSSYNEQFF
>-|TRBD1|TRBJ1-5|TRBV19
TGTGCCAGCCACAATACAGGGGACAATCAGCCCCAGCATTTT
CASHNTGDNQPQHF
>-|-|TRBJ2-1|TRBV7-9
TGTGCCAGCAGCTTGGACAGCTACAATGAGCAGTTCTTC
CASSLDSYNEQFF
>-|-|TRBJ2-2|TRBV13
TGTGCCAGCAGCGAACAAAACACCGGGGAGCTGTTTTTT
CASSEQNTGELFF
>once|-|TRBJ1-2|TRBV6-5
TGTGCCAGCAGTCGAGGACGGGGAACGGGCCACACCTTC
CASSRGRGTGHTF
>once|TRBD1|TRBJ2-7|TRBV2
TGTGCCAGCTCGGACAGGGGGTACTACGAGCAGTACTTC
CASSDRGYYEQYF
>-|-|TRBJ1-1|TRBV5-1
TGCGCCAGCTCCGCCCCAACAGGAAGCACTGAAGCTTTCTTT
CASSAPTGSTEAFF
>-|-|TRBJ2-7|TRBV7-3
TGTGCCAGCAGCCACGAGGCTTGGAAAGAGCAGTACTTC
CASSHEAWKEQYF
>-|-|TRBJ1-6|TRBV15
TGTGCCACCAGCAGTCTTAGCGCCTCGGCCTCACCCCTCCACTTT
CATSSLSASASPLHF
>-|TRBD1|TRBJ2-7|TRBV4-1
TGCGCCAGCAGCCAAGGGCCGGGACAGGGGTTTTACGAGCAGTACTTC
CASSQGPGQGFYEQYF
>-|-|TRBJ2-7|TRBV27
TGTGCCAGCTCGCAAAAACCTCCAGGGTTGGGAAGGGGATACTACGAGCAGTACTTC
CASSQKPPGLGRGYYEQYF
>-|-|TRBJ2-6|TRBV21-1
TGTGCCAGCAGCGCTGGACTAGCGGGAGGGCCTGGGGCCAACGTCCTGACTTTC
CASSAGLAGGPGANVLTF
>-|-|TRBJ1-3|TRBV19
TGTGCCAGTAGTCCCCGACAGAGCTCTGGAAACACCATATATTTT
CASSPRQSSGNTIYF
>once|-|TRBJ1-2|TRBV10-3
TGTGCCATCAGTGAGGAGGCAGCCTTTTATGGCTACACCTTC
CAISEEAAFYGYTF
>-|-|TRBJ2-7|TRBV6-5
TGTGCCAGCAGTTCCCGACAGGCATCCTACGAGCAGTACTTC
CASSSRQASYEQYF
>-|-|TRBJ1-1|TRBV12-3/TRBV12-4
TGTGCCAGCAGTGGTCCGAACACTGAAGCTTTCTTT
CASSGPNTEAFF
>-|-|TRBJ1-1|TRBV27
TGTGCCAGCAGCCCTCGACAGAGCACTGAAGCTTTCTTT
CASSPRQSTEAFF
>-|TRBD1|TRBJ2-2|TRBV9
TGTGCCAGCAGAACCGGGACAGCCAACACCGGGGAGCTGTTTTTT
CASRTGTANTGELFF
>few|-|TRBJ1-2|TRBV29-1
TGCAGCGTTGAAAACAACGGACCCACCTTC
CSVENNGPTF
>-|-|TRBJ1-4|TRBV11-2
TGTGCCAGCAGCCCCCTAGCAGTTTGGGAAAAACTGTTTTTT
CASSPLAVWEKLFF
>few|-|TRBJ1-5|TRBV28
TGTGCCAGCAGGACATTCGGAAGTTTGGGTCAGCCCCAGCATTTT
CASRTFGSLGQPQHF
>-|TRBD2|TRBJ2-1|TRBV7-3
TGTGCCAGCAGCTTTAGCGGGGGGGCGAATGAGCAGTTCTTC
CASSFSGGANEQFF
>-|TRBD1|TRBJ1-5|TRBV3-1/TRBV3-2
TGTGCCAGCAGCCAAGATCGTCGCCAGGGGGACAATCAGCCCCAGCATTTT
CASSQDRRQGDNQPQHF
>-|-|TRBJ1-2|TRBV12-5
TGTGCTAGTGGTTTGGATTCCACTCCCGCCGGTGGCTACACCTTC
CASGLDSTPAGGYTF
>-|TRBD1|TRBJ1-1|TRBV7-9
TGTGCCAGCAGAAAGGGACAGGTGAACACTGAAGCTTTCTTT
CASRKGQVNTEAFF